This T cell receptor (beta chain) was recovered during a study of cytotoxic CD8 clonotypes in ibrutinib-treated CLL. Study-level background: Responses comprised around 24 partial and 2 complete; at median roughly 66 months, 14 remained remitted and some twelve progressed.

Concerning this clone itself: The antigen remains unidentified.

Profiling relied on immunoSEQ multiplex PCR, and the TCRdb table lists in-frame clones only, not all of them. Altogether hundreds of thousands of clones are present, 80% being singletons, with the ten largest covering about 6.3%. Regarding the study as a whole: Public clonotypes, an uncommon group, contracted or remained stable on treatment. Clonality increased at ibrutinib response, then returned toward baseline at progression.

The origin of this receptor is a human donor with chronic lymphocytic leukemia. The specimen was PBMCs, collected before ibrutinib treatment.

The CDR3 sequence is CASSQELQNSNQPQHF. The DNA of the CDR3 is TGTGCCAGCAGCCAAGAGCTACAGAATAGCAATCAGCCCCAGCATTTT. The rearrangement uses TRBV4-2 and TRBJ1-5, with unresolved D. CDR1 and CDR2 from the germline V gene are LGHNA and YNFKEQ. CDR3 length: 16 amino acids. Trimming took 0 bases from V and 0 from J, leaving 9 bases between them.